Sequencing of this T cell receptor (beta chain) was carried out in a study of OX40 agonist ivuxolimab in advanced cancers. Study summary: Those enrolled were approximately 87% male, with a mean age of approximately 60 years and ages from about 20 to 85. Broader study findings: Low clonal expansion, among the lowest seen, marked partial responders at 0.1-3.0 mg/kg. Researchers report that CD8+ T cells had, on average, more expanded clones than CD4+.

Looked up from germline, CDR1 is MNHEY and CDR2 is SMNVEV (reference sequence). The CDR3 runs to 14 residues. Unmatched junction bases numbered 6, after V lost 7 bases and J lost 3 bases. Repertoires were generated with immunoSEQ multiplex PCR, while TCRdb's copy carries only in-frame clones and drops some. The sample shows 45,000 to 60,000 clones, roughly nine tenths of them seen only once. Of note for this clone: Antigen unknown.

The clonotype was recovered from an adult with an advanced solid tumor such as melanoma, head and neck, liver or kidney cancer. Sequenced material: CD4+ or CD8+ T cells sorted from blood, taken in a trial of the OX40 agonist ivuxolimab. The rearrangement links TRBV27 to TRBJ2-7, with 10 bases identical to TRBD1. The CDR3 sequence is CASTPWTGGYEQYF. In nucleotides, the CDR3 is TGTGCCAGCACCCCGTGGACAGGGGGCTACGAGCAGTACTTC.